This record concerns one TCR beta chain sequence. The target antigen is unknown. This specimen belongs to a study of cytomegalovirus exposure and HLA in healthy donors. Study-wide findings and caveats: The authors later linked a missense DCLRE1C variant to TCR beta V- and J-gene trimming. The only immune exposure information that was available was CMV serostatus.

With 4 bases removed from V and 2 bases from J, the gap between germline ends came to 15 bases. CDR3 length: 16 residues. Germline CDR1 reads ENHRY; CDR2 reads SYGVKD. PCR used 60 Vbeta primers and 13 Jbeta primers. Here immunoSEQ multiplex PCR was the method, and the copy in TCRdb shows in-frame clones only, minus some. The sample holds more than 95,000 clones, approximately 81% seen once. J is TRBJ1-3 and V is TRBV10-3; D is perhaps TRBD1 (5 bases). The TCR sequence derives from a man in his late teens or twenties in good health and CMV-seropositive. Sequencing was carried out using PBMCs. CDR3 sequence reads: CAISAEGVGTGNTIYF. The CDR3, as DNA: TGTGCCATCAGTGCTGAAGGGGTGGGGACTGGAAACACCATATATTTT.